A single sample gave rise to the 16 T cell receptor beta chains below, sequenced in a study of cytomegalovirus exposure and HLA in healthy donors. The PCR contained 60 Vbeta and 13 Jbeta primers. Using immunoSEQ multiplex PCR, the repertoire was profiled, and TCRdb retains in-frame clones only, with some absent. The data hold 140,000 to 150,000 clones, with approximately 78% observed a single time. The sequenced sample was PBMCs. These receptors were collected from a man aged 35 to 55 in good health and CMV-seropositive.

This clone was detected a few times. J is TRBJ2-7 and V is TRBV7-2; 8 bases are shared with TRBD2. J gave up 2 bases and V 4 bases, and 7 bases lay outside the gene matches. The CDR3 has 15 residues. In germline, CDR1 is SGHTA, CDR2 FQGNSA. CDR3 in DNA: TGTGCCAGCAGCTGGACTGGGACTAGTCCCTACGAGCAGTACTTC. It translates to CASSWTGTSPYEQYF.

DNA of the CDR3: TGTGCCAGCTCACCGCAGACAGGGTACGATTCACCCCTCCACTTT. Its translation: CASSPQTGYDSPLHF. The chain links TRBV18 to TRBJ1-6; TRBD1 agrees at 7 bases. The V gene end was trimmed by 3 bases and the J gene end by 8 bases; junction bases not matched to a gene: 7. Germline loops: CDR1 KGHSH, CDR2 LQKENI. The CDR3 consists of 15 residues.

This clone has only a few counts. The CDR3 region is CASRRTGGITEAFF. The CDR3 DNA is TGTGCCAGCAGGCGGACAGGGGGTATCACTGAAGCTTTCTTT. V and J are TRBV7-9 and TRBJ1-1, with TRBD1 matching over 10 bases. The CDR3 sequence is 14 residues long. Per germline, CDR1 SEHNR and CDR2 FQNEAQ (reference sequence). The J segment lost 4 bases and the V segment lost 6 bases, leaving 5 bases of the junction unmatched.

This clone was detected only once. The chain combines TRBV5-1 with TRBJ1-6; the match to TRBD1 covers 7 bases. V lost 2 bases to trimming and J lost 7 bases; unmatched junction nucleotides: 6. Germline CDR1 and CDR2: SGHRS and YFSETQ. This CDR3 has 15 residues. In DNA form, the CDR3 reads TGCGCCAGCAGCTTTATGGGGACAGTCAATTCACCCCTCCACTTT. The encoded protein is CASSFMGTVNSPLHF.

The chain employs TRBV2 and TRBJ2-5; 12 bases agree with TRBD2. Germline V gene data show CDR1 as SNHLY and CDR2 as FYNNEI. Unmatched junction bases numbered 5, after V lost 3 bases and J lost 9 bases. The CDR3 contains 14 residues. The DNA of the CDR3 is TGTGCCAGCAGTGACCTAGCGGGAGGGAGCGCCCAGTACTTC. Its protein product is CASSDLAGGSAQYF.

The V and J genes are TRBV6-1 and TRBJ2-5; 9 nucleotides line up with TRBD1. Germline V lookup: CDR1 MNHNS, CDR2 SASEGT. The V segment lost 3 bases and the J segment 7 bases; nucleotides outside the gene matches: 9. The CDR3 loop spans 15 amino acids. CDR3 DNA: TGTGCCAGCAGTGAGCGGACAGGGGATTCGAGGACCCAGTACTTC. As protein: CASSERTGDSRTQYF.

This clone came up once. This sequence joins TRBV2 and TRBJ1-2, with no clear D. V dropped 1 base and J dropped 3 bases, with 6 bases sitting between them. Germline assignment: CDR1 SNHLY and CDR2 FYNNEI. CDR3 length: 13 residues. The DNA of the CDR3 is TGTGCCAGCAGTGAAGAACAGCACTATGGCTACACCTTC. It is translated as CASSEEQHYGYTF.

The V call is TRBV28, the J call TRBJ1-2; D ambiguous. From germline, CDR1 is MDHEN and CDR2 SYDVKM. Trimming took off 2 bases at V and 0 bases at J, with 10 bases between the two ends. The CDR3 loop spans 15 amino acids. CDR3: CASSLPQLANYGYTF. DNA of the CDR3: TGTGCCAGCAGTTTACCCCAGCTAGCTAACTATGGCTACACCTTC.

V usage is TRBV28 and J usage is TRBJ1-1, with 9 bases matching TRBD1. The germline V gene has CDR1 MDHEN and CDR2 SYDVKM. The length of the CDR3 is 20 residues. V shed 1 base, J shed 0 bases, and the junction held 15 bases outside the gene matches. The CDR3 coding sequence is TGTGCCAGCAGTTTATCGAGGAGCGCAGGACAGGGGTTAATGAACACTGAAGCTTTCTTT. Translating gives CASSLSRSAGQGLMNTEAFF.

The chain joins TRBV19 to TRBJ2-3, with 9 positions matching TRBD1. Trimming at V came to 2 bases and at J to 6 bases, leaving 6 bases not matched to a gene. Germline V gene sequence: CDR1 LNHDA, CDR2 SQIVND (reference sequence). The length of the CDR3 is 15 residues. The CDR3, as DNA: TGTGCCAGTAGTATATGGGGGACAGGGACCGATACGCAGTATTTT. The encoded protein is CASSIWGTGTDTQYF. The whole variable domain, filled in from reference TRBV19 and TRBJ2-3, reads DGGITQSPKYLFRKEGQNVTLSCEQNLNHDAMYWYRQDPGQGLRLIYYSQIVNDFQKGDIAEGYSVSREKKESFPLTVTSAQKNPTAFYLCASSIWGTGTDTQYFGPGTRLTVL.

This clone was detected a few times. The chain has TRBV5-1 and TRBJ1-2, with 8 bases matching TRBD1. V shed 2 bases and J 7 bases; nucleotides not matched to a gene: 4. CDR1 is SGHRS and CDR2 is YFSETQ in the germline V gene. The CDR3 sequence is 13 residues long. CDR3 in amino acids: CASSFGQGGGYTF. The CDR3 DNA sequence: TGCGCCAGCAGCTTCGGACAGGGCGGTGGCTACACCTTC. The full variable domain, rest sourced from reference TRBV5-1 and TRBJ1-2, is KAGVTQTPRYLIKTRGQQVTLSCSPISGHRSVSWYQQTPGQGLQFLFEYFSETQRNKGNFPGRFSGRQFSNSRSEMNVSTLELGDSALYLCASSFGQGGGYTFGSGTRLTVV.

The chain employs TRBV6-1 and TRBJ1-1; no firm D call. V was pared by 1 base and J by 4 bases, with 7 bases between. The CDR3 contains 13 residues. In germline, CDR1 is MNHNS, CDR2 SASEGT. CDR3 nucleotides: TGTGCCAGCAGTGAAGTTCGAGGCACTGAAGCTTTCTTT. Protein: CASSEVRGTEAFF.

This chain joins TRBV4-2 and TRBJ2-3, with 9 bases matching TRBD2. This CDR3 spans 15 amino acids. J was trimmed by 2 bases and V by 1 base; bases with no gene match: 1. Germline CDR1 is LGHNA and CDR2 is YNFKEQ. The CDR3: CASSQGGRDTDTQYF. The CDR3 DNA sequence: TGTGCCAGCAGCCAAGGCGGGAGGGACACAGATACGCAGTATTTT.

As to this clone: At one boundary the junction diverges from the germline segment, which might be a read error. The chain links TRBV15 to TRBJ1-3; the D is unclear. CDR3 length equals 15 residues. Germline V gene data show CDR1 as LNHNV and CDR2 as YYDKDF (reference sequence). This chain's CDR3 is CATSRDPGSGNTIYF. The CDR3 DNA follows: TGTGCCACCAGCAGAGATCCCGGGTCTGGGAACACCATATATTTT.

The V and J genes are TRBV6-1 and TRBJ1-1, with a weak D call TRBD1 (5 bases). V dropped 3 bases and J dropped 6 bases, with 14 bases sitting between them. CDR1 and CDR2 from the germline V gene are MNHNS and SASEGT. CDR3 size: 14 residues. CDR3 amino acids: CASSDPRRGSEAFF. CDR3 nucleotides: TGTGCCAGCAGTGACCCTCGGCGGGGGTCTGAAGCTTTCTTT.

V and J are TRBV4-1 and TRBJ2-7, with 10 bases lining up with TRBD1. The CDR3 runs to 17 residues. V shed 5 bases, J shed 0 bases, and the junction held 10 bases outside the gene matches. Germline assignment: CDR1 MGHRA and CDR2 YSYEKL. Here the CDR3 DNA reads TGCGCCAGCAGCAAAGTCCCGGGACAGGGGTTCTCCTACGAGCAGTACTTC. Its protein product is CASSKVPGQGFSYEQYF.